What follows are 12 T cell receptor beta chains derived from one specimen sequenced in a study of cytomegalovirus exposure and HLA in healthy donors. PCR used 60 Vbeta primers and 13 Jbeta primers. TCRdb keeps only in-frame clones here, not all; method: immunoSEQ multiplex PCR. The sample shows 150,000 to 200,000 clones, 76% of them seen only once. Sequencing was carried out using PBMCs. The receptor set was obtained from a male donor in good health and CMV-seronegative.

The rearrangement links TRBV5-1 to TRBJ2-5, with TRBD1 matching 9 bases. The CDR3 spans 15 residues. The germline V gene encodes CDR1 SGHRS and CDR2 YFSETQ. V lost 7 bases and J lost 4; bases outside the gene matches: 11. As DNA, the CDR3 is TGCGCCAGCGGAGGGGGACAGGGTCGGTTAGAGACCCAGTACTTC. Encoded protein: CASGGGQGRLETQYF.

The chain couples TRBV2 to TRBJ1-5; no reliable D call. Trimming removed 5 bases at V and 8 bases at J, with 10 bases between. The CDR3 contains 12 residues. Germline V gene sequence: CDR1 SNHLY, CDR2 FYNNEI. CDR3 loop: CASSRVGEPQHF. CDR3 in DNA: TGTGCCAGCAGTAGGGTGGGAGAGCCCCAGCATTTT.

The CDR3 coding sequence is TGCGCCAGCAGAGCCGGGACAGGGGTCCACGAGCAGTACTTC. It yields the protein CASRAGTGVHEQYF. The genes are TRBV5-1 and TRBJ2-7; 10 bases line up with TRBD1. The junction had 7 bases not matched to a gene; V was cut back by 5 bases and J by 5 bases. Germline V gene sequence: CDR1 SGHRS, CDR2 YFSETQ. CDR3 length: 14 amino acids. The full variable domain, rest sourced from reference TRBV5-1 and TRBJ2-7, is KAGVTQTPRYLIKTRGQQVTLSCSPISGHRSVSWYQQTPGQGLQFLFEYFSETQRNKGNFPGRFSGRQFSNSRSEMNVSTLELGDSALYLCASRAGTGVHEQYFGPGTRLTVT.

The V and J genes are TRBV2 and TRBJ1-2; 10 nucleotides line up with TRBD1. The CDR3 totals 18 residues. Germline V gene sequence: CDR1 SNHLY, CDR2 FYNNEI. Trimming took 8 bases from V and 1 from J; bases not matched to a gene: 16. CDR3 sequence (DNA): TGTGCCAGCGATCGAGACAGGGGGCATAGTTCGCGTAACTATGGCTACACCTTC. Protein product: CASDRDRGHSSRNYGYTF.

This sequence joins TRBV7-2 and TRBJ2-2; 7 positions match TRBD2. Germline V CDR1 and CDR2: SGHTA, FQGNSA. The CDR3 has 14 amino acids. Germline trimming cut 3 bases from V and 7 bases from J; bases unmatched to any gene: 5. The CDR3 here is CASSFTTGGGELFF. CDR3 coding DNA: TGTGCCAGCAGCTTCACAACGGGAGGCGGGGAGCTGTTTTTT.

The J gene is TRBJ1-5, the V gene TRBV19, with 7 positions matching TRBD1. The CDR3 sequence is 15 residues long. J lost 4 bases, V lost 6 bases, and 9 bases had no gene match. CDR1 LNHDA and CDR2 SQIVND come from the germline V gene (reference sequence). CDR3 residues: CASRMTGNFNQPQHF. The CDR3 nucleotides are TGTGCCAGTAGGATGACAGGGAACTTTAATCAGCCCCAGCATTTT.

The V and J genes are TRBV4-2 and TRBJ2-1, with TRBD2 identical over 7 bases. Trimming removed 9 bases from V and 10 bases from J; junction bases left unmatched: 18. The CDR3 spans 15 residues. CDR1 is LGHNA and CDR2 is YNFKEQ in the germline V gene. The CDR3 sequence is CASKVLAGAPEEQFF. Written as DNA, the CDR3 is TGTGCCAGTAAAGTGTTAGCGGGCGCACCTGAAGAGCAGTTCTTC.

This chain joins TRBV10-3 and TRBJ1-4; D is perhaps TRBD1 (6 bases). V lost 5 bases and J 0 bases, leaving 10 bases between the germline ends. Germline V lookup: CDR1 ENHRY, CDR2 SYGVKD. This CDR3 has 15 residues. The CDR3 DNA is TGTGCCATCAGTTCGACAGGCCCAACTAATGAAAAACTGTTTTTT. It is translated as CAISSTGPTNEKLFF.

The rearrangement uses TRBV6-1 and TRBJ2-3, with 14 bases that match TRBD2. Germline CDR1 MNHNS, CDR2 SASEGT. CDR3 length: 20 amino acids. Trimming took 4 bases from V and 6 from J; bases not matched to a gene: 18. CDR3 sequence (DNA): TGTGCCAGCAGTGCTTTGACTAGCGGGAGGGCCGTAGGGACTAGGGATACGCAGTATTTT. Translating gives CASSALTSGRAVGTRDTQYF.

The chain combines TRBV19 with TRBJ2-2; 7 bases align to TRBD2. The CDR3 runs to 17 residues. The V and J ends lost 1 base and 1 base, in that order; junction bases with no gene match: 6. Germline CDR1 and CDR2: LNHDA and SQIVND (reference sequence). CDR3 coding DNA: TGTGCCAGTAGTATAGGCCGACTAGCCGTGAACACCGGGGAGCTGTTTTTT. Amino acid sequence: CASSIGRLAVNTGELFF.

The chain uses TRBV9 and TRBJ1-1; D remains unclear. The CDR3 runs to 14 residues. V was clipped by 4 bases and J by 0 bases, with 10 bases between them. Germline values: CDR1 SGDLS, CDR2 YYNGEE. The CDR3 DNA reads TGTGCCAGCAGCACTTGGGCCCTGAACACTGAAGCTTTCTTT. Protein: CASSTWALNTEAFF.

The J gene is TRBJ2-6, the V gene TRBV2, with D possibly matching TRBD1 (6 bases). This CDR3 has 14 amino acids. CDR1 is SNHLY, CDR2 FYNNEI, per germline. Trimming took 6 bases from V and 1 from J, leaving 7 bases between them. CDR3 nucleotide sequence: TGTGCCAGCAGGACAGGATCTGGGGCCAACGTCCTGACTTTC. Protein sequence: CASRTGSGANVLTF.